Listed here are 24 T cell receptor beta chains from one sample, sequenced in a study of blood T cell repertoires in COVID-19 (TCRdb year 2020). The library came from the immunoSEQ multiplex PCR assay. The clones in this table, taken by TCRdb from immuneACCESS, are in-frame only. Not every clone is retained; where verified, under half of the shortfall comes from an unresolved V gene, and the cause of the rest is unknown. The sample table holds roughly 100,000 clones, of which 81% were seen once. The ten largest clones add up to approximately 38% of the sample. What was sequenced was peripheral blood. The source is a man at least 80 years old with acute or convalescent COVID-19.

The J gene is TRBJ2-5, the V gene TRBV6-6, with 8 bases lining up with TRBD2. The CDR3 runs 16 residues. V dropped 0 bases and J dropped 5; count of bases not matched to a gene: 8. Germline V gene sequence: CDR1 MNHNY, CDR2 SVGAGI (reference sequence). The CDR3 loop reads CASSYSPPSGRETQYF. DNA for the CDR3: TGTGCCAGCAGTTACTCGCCGCCTAGCGGGCGGGAGACCCAGTACTTC.

The chain employs TRBV18 and TRBJ1-2, with 7 positions matching TRBD1. With 3 bases clipped from V and 7 bases from J, the junction kept 8 bases outside the gene matches. The CDR3 spans 14 residues. CDR1 is KGHSH and CDR2 is LQKENI in the germline V gene. The CDR3 region is CASSPLDRERGYTF. The DNA for the CDR3 is TGTGCCAGCTCACCTTTAGACAGGGAGCGTGGCTACACCTTC.

The chain uses TRBV10-3 and TRBJ2-5, with 8 bases lining up with TRBD1. Per the germline V gene, CDR1 is ENHRY and CDR2 is SYGVKD. CDR3 size: 14 residues. Unmatched junction bases numbered 7, after V lost 5 bases and J lost 5 bases. The CDR3 region has the DNA TGTGCCATCAGTTCAGGGGGCGGACGGGAGACCCAGTACTTC. Amino acids: CAISSGGGRETQYF.

This chain uses TRBV5-1 with TRBJ2-6; D is perhaps TRBD1 (5 bases). V was trimmed by 1 base and J by 0 bases, leaving 11 bases between them. Germline CDR1 and CDR2: SGHRS and YFSETQ. The CDR3 runs to 17 residues. Here the CDR3 reads CASSLTGVSSGANVLTF. CDR3 nucleotide sequence: TGCGCCAGCAGCTTGACAGGAGTGAGCTCTGGGGCCAACGTCCTGACTTTC.

This sequence joins TRBV30 and TRBJ1-6; D is perhaps TRBD1 (6 bases). The CDR3 extends over 15 amino acids. Germline CDR1 and CDR2: GTSNPN and SVGIG (reference sequence). Trimming pared 0 bases from V and 10 bases from J, leaving 16 bases between. CDR3 in DNA: TGTGCCTGGAGTGTACCGTCAGGGGCGGAATCACCCCTCCACTTT. Its protein product is CAWSVPSGAESPLHF.

V usage is TRBV28 and J usage is TRBJ1-2; TRBD1 might be the D (5 bases). The CDR3 is 16 residues long. Germline V CDR1 and CDR2: MDHEN, SYDVKM. V shed 0 bases and J shed 2 bases, with 13 bases lying between them. The CDR3 is CASSLWGGTKNYGYTF. The CDR3 DNA reads as TGTGCCAGCAGTTTATGGGGGGGAACAAAAAACTATGGCTACACCTTC.

The sample holds one count of this clone. This chain joins TRBV7-2 and TRBJ1-2, with 8 bases fitting TRBD1. Trimming removed 5 bases from V and 4 bases from J; junction bases left unmatched: 6. This CDR3 is built from 14 residues. Germline V gene data show CDR1 as SGHTA and CDR2 as FQGNSA. The CDR3 bases are TGTGCCAGCAGCGTTACAGGGGGACTCTATGGCTACACCTTC. Translated: CASSVTGGLYGYTF.

This chain links TRBV4-2 with TRBJ1-2; TRBD1 might be the D (5 bases). The V end lost 0 bases, the J end lost 5 bases, and 10 bases lay between the germline ends. The CDR3 spans 14 residues. Looked up from germline, CDR1 is LGHNA and CDR2 is YNFKEQ. This CDR3 is CASSQEGGEYGYTF. CDR3 sequence (DNA): TGTGCCAGCAGCCAAGAAGGAGGGGAATATGGCTACACCTTC.

In this sample, this clone turned up a few times. The rearrangement uses TRBV25-1 and TRBJ1-6; TRBD1 matches at 8 bases. The CDR3 has 13 amino acids. Looked up from germline, CDR1 is MGHDK and CDR2 is SYGVNS. Trimming cost V 4 bases and J 8 bases; bases outside gene matches: 1. CDR3 nucleotides: TGTGCCAGCAGTGGGACAGGGTATTCACCCCTCCACTTT. It encodes CASSGTGYSPLHF.

This chain joins TRBV7-8 and TRBJ1-2, with TRBD1 matching over 7 bases. The CDR3 spans 13 residues. V trimming: 5 bases; J trimming: 3 bases; junction bases outside the gene matches: 3. Germline V CDR1 and CDR2: SGHVS, FQNEAQ. The CDR3 DNA follows: TGTGCCAGCAGCCACGACAGGGACTATGGCTACACCTTC. Its translation is CASSHDRDYGYTF.

This chain uses TRBV5-1 with TRBJ2-5; 9 positions match TRBD2. Trimming removed 7 bases from V and 5 bases from J; junction bases left unmatched: 15. The germline CDR1 and CDR2 sequences are SGHRS and YFSETQ. The CDR3 covers 16 residues. CDR3 region: CASGEGGGRALETQYF. CDR3 DNA: TGCGCCAGCGGAGAAGGAGGCGGGAGGGCCTTGGAGACCCAGTACTTC.

This CDR3 is CASSFRTSSPYNEQFF. As DNA, the CDR3 is TGTGCCAGCAGCTTCCGGACTTCCTCTCCCTACAATGAGCAGTTCTTC. The chain couples TRBV5-6 to TRBJ2-1, with a weak D call TRBD2 (5 bases). The CDR3 loop spans 16 amino acids. CDR1 and CDR2 from the germline V gene are SGHDT and YYEEEE. Trimming left V 2 bases short and J 2 bases short, with 14 bases between.

The chain combines TRBV5-1 with TRBJ2-1, with TRBD1 as a possible D gene (5 bases). V was cut by 6 bases and J by 1 base, with 17 bases left in between. CDR1 and CDR2 from the germline V gene are SGHRS and YFSETQ. CDR3 length: 16 residues. CDR3 nucleotide sequence: TGCGCCAGCACCTTCGATCAGGGTTGGTCCTACAATGAGCAGTTCTTC. Amino acids: CASTFDQGWSYNEQFF.

This chain uses TRBV28 with TRBJ2-5; 9 bases agree with TRBD1. The CDR3 extends over 15 amino acids. V was clipped by 6 bases and J by 2 bases; unmatched bases: 7. The germline V gene has CDR1 MDHEN and CDR2 SYDVKM. CDR3 protein: CASRFPGQGQETQYF. DNA of the CDR3: TGTGCCAGCAGATTTCCGGGACAGGGACAAGAGACCCAGTACTTC.

This chain links TRBV6-5 with TRBJ2-1; D may be TRBD1 (6 bases). CDR1 and CDR2 (germline): MNHEY, SVGAGI. The CDR3 spans 14 residues. The germline V and J ends were trimmed by 2 bases and 7 bases, with 12 bases remaining between them. The CDR3 here is CASSYRDIRNEQFF. The CDR3 DNA follows: TGTGCCAGCAGTTACCGGGACATAAGAAATGAGCAGTTCTTC.

The chain employs TRBV19 and TRBJ2-3; 13 bases are a match to TRBD2. Losses at the gene ends were 6 bases for V and 3 bases for J; bases not matched to a gene: 6. Germline values: CDR1 LNHDA, CDR2 SQIVND (reference sequence). The CDR3 extends over 16 amino acids. CDR3 DNA: TGTGCCAGTAGACGGACTAGCGGGGGATCGACAGATACGCAGTATTTT. This codes for CASRRTSGGSTDTQYF. The full variable domain, rest sourced from reference TRBV19 and TRBJ2-3, is DGGITQSPKYLFRKEGQNVTLSCEQNLNHDAMYWYRQDPGQGLRLIYYSQIVNDFQKGDIAEGYSVSREKKESFPLTVTSAQKNPTAFYLCASRRTSGGSTDTQYFGPGTRLTVL.

This clone has just one count. The V and J genes are TRBV3-1 (or the pseudogene TRBV3-2) and TRBJ1-2, with 9 bases lining up with TRBD1. This CDR3 has 14 amino acids. Trimming removed 0 bases from V and 6 bases from J; junction bases left unmatched: 2. From germline, CDR1 is LGHDT and CDR2 YNNKEL (reference sequence). The CDR3 DNA follows: TGTGCCAGCAGCCAAGAGGGACAGGGAAATGGCTACACCTTC. Translating it yields CASSQEGQGNGYTF.

The CDR3: CASSYSRGSDYEQYF. CDR3 DNA sequence: TGTGCCAGCAGTTACTCTCGCGGGAGTGACTACGAGCAGTACTTC. The gene calls are TRBV6-5 and TRBJ2-7, with TRBD2 identical over 7 bases. Trimming at V came to 0 bases and at J to 3 bases, leaving 5 bases not matched to a gene. Germline loops: CDR1 MNHEY, CDR2 SVGAGI. The CDR3 contains 15 residues.

The rearrangement links TRBV30 to TRBJ1-3; possibly TRBD1 for D (6 bases). Trimming pared 3 bases from V and 4 bases from J, leaving 13 bases between. The CDR3 sequence is 14 residues long. Germline V gene sequence: CDR1 GTSNPN, CDR2 SVGIG (reference sequence). Here the CDR3 reads CAWRQGTWGNTIYF. The CDR3 nucleotides read TGTGCCTGGAGACAGGGAACGTGGGGAAACACCATATATTTT.

The chain recombines TRBV29-1 with TRBJ2-3, with a weak D call TRBD2 (6 bases). This CDR3 spans 14 amino acids. CDR1 SQVTM and CDR2 ANQGSEA come from the germline V gene. Trimming left V 4 bases short and J 3 bases short, with 14 bases between. In DNA, the CDR3 is TGCAGCGTTGTCGGGAGCGGTGGGACAGATACGCAGTATTTT. Amino acid sequence: CSVVGSGGTDTQYF.

The gene calls are TRBV18 and TRBJ1-4; D is unresolved. CDR1 KGHSH and CDR2 LQKENI come from the germline V gene. V lost 5 bases to trimming and J lost 1 base, with 5 bases between them. The CDR3 loop spans 13 amino acids. CDR3 nucleotides: TGTGCCAGCTCATTGCGAACTAATGAAAAACTGTTTTTT. Amino acids: CASSLRTNEKLFF.

The CDR3 DNA follows: TGTGCCAGCAGTTACACCGGAGTCGGGAGTGGAAACACCATATATTTT. Protein: CASSYTGVGSGNTIYF. The chain combines TRBV6-2 or TRBV6-3 with TRBJ1-3; D is uncertain. Trimming shortened V by 2 bases and J by 3 bases, and 14 bases separated the two germline ends. In germline, CDR1 is MNHEY, CDR2 SVGEGT. The CDR3 sequence is 16 residues long.

The chain joins TRBV10-3 to TRBJ2-1, with 8 bases that match TRBD2. The J segment lost 0 bases and the V segment lost 10 bases, leaving 8 bases of the junction unmatched. Germline values: CDR1 ENHRY, CDR2 SYGVKD. The CDR3 is 15 amino acids. The CDR3 here is CATTGGGTSYNEQFF. The CDR3 coding sequence is TGTGCCACCACAGGCGGGGGGACCTCCTACAATGAGCAGTTCTTC.

The chain couples TRBV7-8 to TRBJ2-7; D gene uncertain. Trimming shortened V by 3 bases and J by 0 bases, and 6 bases separated the two germline ends. The CDR3 spans 13 residues. Germline CDR1 and CDR2: SGHVS and FQNEAQ. CDR3 in DNA: TGTGCCAGCAGCTTCAGGTTCTCCTACGAGCAGTACTTC. Translation gives CASSFRFSYEQYF.